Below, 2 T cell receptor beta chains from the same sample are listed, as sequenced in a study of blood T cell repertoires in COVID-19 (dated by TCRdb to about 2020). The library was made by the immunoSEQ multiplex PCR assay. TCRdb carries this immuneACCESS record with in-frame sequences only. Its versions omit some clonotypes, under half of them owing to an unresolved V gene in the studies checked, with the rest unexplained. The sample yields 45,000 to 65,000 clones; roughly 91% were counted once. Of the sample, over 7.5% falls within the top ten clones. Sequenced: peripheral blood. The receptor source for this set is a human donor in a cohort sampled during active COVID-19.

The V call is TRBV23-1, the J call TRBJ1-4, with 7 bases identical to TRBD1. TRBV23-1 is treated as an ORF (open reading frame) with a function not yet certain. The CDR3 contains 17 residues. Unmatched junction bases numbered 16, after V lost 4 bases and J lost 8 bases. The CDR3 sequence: CASSPTPLTGRGEKLFF. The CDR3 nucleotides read TGCGCCAGCAGTCCGACCCCTCTGACAGGGCGAGGAGAAAAACTGTTTTTT.

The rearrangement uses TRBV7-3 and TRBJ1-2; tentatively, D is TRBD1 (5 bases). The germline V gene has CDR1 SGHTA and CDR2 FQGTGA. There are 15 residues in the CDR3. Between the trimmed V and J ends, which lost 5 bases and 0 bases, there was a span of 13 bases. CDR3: CASSPGLSPNYGYTF. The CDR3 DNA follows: TGTGCCAGCAGCCCAGGGTTGTCCCCTAACTATGGCTACACCTTC.